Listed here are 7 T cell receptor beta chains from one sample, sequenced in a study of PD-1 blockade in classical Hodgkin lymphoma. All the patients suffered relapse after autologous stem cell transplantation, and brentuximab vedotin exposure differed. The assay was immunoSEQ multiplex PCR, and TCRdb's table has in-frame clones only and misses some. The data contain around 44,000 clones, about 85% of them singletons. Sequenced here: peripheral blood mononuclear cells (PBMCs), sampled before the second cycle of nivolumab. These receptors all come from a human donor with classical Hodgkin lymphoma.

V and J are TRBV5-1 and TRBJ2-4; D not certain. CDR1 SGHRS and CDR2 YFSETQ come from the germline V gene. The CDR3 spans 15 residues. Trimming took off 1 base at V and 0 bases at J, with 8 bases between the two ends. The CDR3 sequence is CASSLLGPAKNIQYF. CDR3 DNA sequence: TGCGCCAGCAGCTTGCTCGGCCCAGCCAAAAACATTCAGTACTTC. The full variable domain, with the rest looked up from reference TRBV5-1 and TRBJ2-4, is KAGVTQTPRYLIKTRGQQVTLSCSPISGHRSVSWYQQTPGQGLQFLFEYFSETQRNKGNFPGRFSGRQFSNSRSEMNVSTLELGDSALYLCASSLLGPAKNIQYFGAGTRLSVL.

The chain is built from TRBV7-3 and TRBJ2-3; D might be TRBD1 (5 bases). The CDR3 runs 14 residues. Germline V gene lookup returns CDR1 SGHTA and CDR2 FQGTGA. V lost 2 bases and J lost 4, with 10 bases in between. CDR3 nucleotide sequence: TGTGCCAGCAGCTTAGTAGGGGCTGCAGATACGCAGTATTTT. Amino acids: CASSLVGAADTQYF.

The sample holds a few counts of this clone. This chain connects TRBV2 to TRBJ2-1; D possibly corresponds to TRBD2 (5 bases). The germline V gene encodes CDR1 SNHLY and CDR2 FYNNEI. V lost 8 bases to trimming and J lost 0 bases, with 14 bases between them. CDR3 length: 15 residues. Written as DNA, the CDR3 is TGTGCCAGCTTTACGGACTTGAGCTCCTACAATGAGCAGTTCTTC. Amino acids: CASFTDLSSYNEQFF.

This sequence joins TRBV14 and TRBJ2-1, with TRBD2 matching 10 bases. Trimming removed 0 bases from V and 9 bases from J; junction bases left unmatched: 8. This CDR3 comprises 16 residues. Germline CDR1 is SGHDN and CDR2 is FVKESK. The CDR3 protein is CASSQELAGLLGEQFF. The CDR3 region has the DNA TGTGCCAGCAGCCAAGAACTAGCGGGATTGCTAGGTGAGCAGTTCTTC.

The CDR3 DNA reads as TGTGCCAGCAGTGATAGCGGTAGACTAGCGGGAGACGAGCAGTACTTC. As protein: CASSDSGRLAGDEQYF. The chain has TRBV2 and TRBJ2-7; 12 nucleotides agree with TRBD2. This CDR3 spans 16 amino acids. V lost 3 bases and J lost 5; bases outside the gene matches: 8. Germline lookup yields CDR1 SNHLY and CDR2 FYNNEI.

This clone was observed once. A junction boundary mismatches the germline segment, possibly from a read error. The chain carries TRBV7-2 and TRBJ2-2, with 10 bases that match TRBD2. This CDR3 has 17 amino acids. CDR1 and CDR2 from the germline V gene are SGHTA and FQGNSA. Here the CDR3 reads CASSLVGSGRNAGELFF. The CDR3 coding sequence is TGTGCCAGCAGCTTAGTCGGTAGCGGGAGGAACGCCGGGGAGCTGTTTTTT. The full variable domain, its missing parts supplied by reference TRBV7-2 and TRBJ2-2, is GAGVSQSPSNKVTEKGKDVELRCDPISGHTALYWYRQSLGQGLEFLIYFQGNSAPDKSGLPSDRFSAERTGGSVSTLTIQRTQQEDSAVYLCASSLVGSGRNAGELFFGEGSRLTVL.

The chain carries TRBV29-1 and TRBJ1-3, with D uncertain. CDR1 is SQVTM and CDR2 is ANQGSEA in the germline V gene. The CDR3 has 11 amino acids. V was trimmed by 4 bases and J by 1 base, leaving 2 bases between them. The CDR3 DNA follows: TGCAGCGTTGGTTCTGGAAACACCATATATTTT. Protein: CSVGSGNTIYF.